This T cell receptor (beta chain) was recovered during a study of blood T cell repertoires in COVID-19. Study-wide context: Collection of acute and convalescent COVID-19 samples took place in the United States, Italy and Spain. T cells, B-cell-depleted T cells, or PBMCs provided the cDNA or gDNA that served as material.

In the original analysis: Estimation of nucleated cell counts was performed using reference gene primer amplification. The protocol was immunoSEQ multiplex PCR, while the TCRdb copy is restricted to in-frame clones and leaves out a portion. The DNA was the basis for D and trimming; V, J and clone size are from that table. Of 150,000 to 200,000 clones listed, around four fifths are singletons. Ten or more counts support this clone. From germline, CDR1 is SGHNT and CDR2 YYREEE (reference sequence). The ends were cut back, 4 bases at V and 4 bases at J, with 20 bases in the middle. The CDR3 length is 16 residues.

The TCR was taken from a man aged 70-80 years who had recovered from COVID-19. The specimen sequenced was peripheral blood. This chain connects TRBV5-4 to TRBJ2-5, with D maybe TRBD1 (6 bases). CDR3 DNA: TGTGCCAGCAGCACGGCCTCTGGGGGCGGGCGAGAGACCCAGTACTTC. Its translation is CASSTASGGGRETQYF.